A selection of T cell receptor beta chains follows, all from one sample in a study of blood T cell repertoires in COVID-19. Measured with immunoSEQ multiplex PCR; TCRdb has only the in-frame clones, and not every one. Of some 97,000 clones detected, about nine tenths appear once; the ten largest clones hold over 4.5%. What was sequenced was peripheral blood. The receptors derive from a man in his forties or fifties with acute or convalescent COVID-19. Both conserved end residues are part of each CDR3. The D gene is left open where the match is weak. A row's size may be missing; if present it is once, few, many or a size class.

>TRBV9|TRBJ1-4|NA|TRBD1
CASSADTGTGEWVANEKLFF
TGTGCCAGCAGCGCGGACACCGGGACAGGGGAGTGGGTAGCTAATGAAAAACTGTTTTTT
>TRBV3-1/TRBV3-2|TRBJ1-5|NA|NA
CASSHNDPAGNQPQHF
TGTGCCAGCAGCCACAATGACCCGGCGGGCAATCAGCCCCAGCATTTT
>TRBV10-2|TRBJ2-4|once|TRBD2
CASSRTSGSGLENIQYF
TGCGCCAGCAGTCGGACTAGCGGGAGCGGGCTGGAAAACATTCAGTACTTC
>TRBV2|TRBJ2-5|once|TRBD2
CASSFAALAGMETQYF
TGTGCCAGCAGTTTTGCGGCCTTAGCGGGAATGGAGACCCAGTACTTC
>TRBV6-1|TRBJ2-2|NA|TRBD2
CASSVAGLGTGELFF
TGTGCCAGCAGCGTAGCGGGCCTCGGGACCGGGGAGCTGTTTTTT
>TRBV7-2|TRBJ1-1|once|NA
CASSLVLGGGGNTEAFF
TGTGCCAGCAGCTTAGTATTAGGTGGGGGAGGGAACACTGAAGCTTTCTTT
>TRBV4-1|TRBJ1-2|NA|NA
CASSQTGAGGYTF
TGCGCCAGCAGCCAGACAGGCGCGGGTGGCTACACCTTC
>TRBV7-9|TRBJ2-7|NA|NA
CASSYLPGEGAYEQYF
TGTGCCAGCAGCTACCTCCCCGGGGAGGGGGCCTACGAGCAGTACTTC
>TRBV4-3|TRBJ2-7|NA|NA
CASSQEITTPQQYF
TGCGCCAGCAGCCAAGAGATCACCACACCGCAGCAGTACTTC
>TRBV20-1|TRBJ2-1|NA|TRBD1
CSASGGTGNLNEQFF
TGCAGTGCTAGTGGCGGGACAGGGAATTTAAATGAGCAGTTCTTC
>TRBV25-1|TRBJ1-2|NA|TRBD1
CASSSDRALFNYGYTF
TGTGCCAGCAGTTCGGACAGGGCCCTGTTTAACTATGGCTACACCTTC
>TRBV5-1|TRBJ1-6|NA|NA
CASSLAGVEDSPLHF
TGCGCCAGCAGCTTGGCCGGAGTTGAGGATTCACCCCTCCACTTT
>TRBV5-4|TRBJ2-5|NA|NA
CASSLGAQETQYF
TGTGCCAGCAGCTTGGGAGCCCAAGAGACCCAGTACTTC
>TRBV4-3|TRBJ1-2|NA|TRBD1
CASSLRTGTAYGYTF
TGCGCCAGCAGCCTTAGAACCGGGACAGCCTATGGCTACACCTTC
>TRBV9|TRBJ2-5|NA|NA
CASSVVGSPPQYF
TGTGCCAGCAGCGTAGTGGGCTCCCCGCCCCAGTACTTC
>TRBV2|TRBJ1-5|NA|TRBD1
CASSRTTGNQPQHF
TGTGCCAGCAGCCGCACGACAGGGAATCAGCCCCAGCATTTT
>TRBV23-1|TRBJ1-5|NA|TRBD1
CASSRDRGQGSQPQHF
TGCGCCAGCAGCCGGGACAGGGGGCAAGGCAGTCAGCCCCAGCATTTT
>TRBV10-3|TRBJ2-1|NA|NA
CAISESTPGDEQFF
TGTGCCATCAGTGAGTCGACTCCAGGGGATGAGCAGTTCTTC
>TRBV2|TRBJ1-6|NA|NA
CASSSVEASPLHF
TGTGCCAGCAGCTCAGTGGAGGCTTCACCCCTCCACTTT
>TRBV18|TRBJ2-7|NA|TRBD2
CASSPIGTSGRALEQYF
TGTGCCAGCTCACCAATCGGGACTAGCGGGAGGGCCTTGGAGCAGTACTTC
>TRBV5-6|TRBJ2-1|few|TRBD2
CASSLDGGDLYLDEQFF
TGTGCCAGCAGCTTGGATGGGGGGGACCTTTATTTAGATGAGCAGTTCTTC
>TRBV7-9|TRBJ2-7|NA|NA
CASSPDRAGQYF
TGTGCCAGCAGCCCAGACAGAGCTGGGCAGTACTTC
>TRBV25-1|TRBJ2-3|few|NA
CASSEPISVDTQYF
TGTGCCAGCAGTGAACCTATCTCGGTAGATACGCAGTATTTT
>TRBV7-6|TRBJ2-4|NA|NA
CASSPGDIQYF
TGTGCCAGCAGCCCCGGGGACATTCAGTACTTC
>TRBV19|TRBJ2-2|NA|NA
CASRQRQGWSGELFF
TGTGCCAGCCGTCAGCGGCAGGGGTGGTCCGGGGAGCTGTTTTTT
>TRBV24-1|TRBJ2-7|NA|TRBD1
CATSDPGTGPYEQYF
TGTGCCACCAGTGATCCCGGGACAGGGCCCTACGAGCAGTACTTC
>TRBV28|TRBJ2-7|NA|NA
CASSLNSYEQYF
TGTGCCAGCAGCTTAAACAGCTACGAGCAGTACTTC
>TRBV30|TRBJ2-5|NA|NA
CAWTPTGTQETQYF
TGTGCCTGGACCCCCACCGGGACACAAGAGACCCAGTACTTC
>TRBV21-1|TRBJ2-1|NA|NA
CASSKEFPGSPPGSYNEQFF
TGTGCCAGCAGCAAAGAATTCCCGGGTTCTCCTCCCGGCTCCTACAATGAGCAGTTCTTC
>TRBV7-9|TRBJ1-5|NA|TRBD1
CASSSPGQGGQPQHF
TGTGCCAGCAGCTCGCCGGGACAGGGAGGTCAGCCCCAGCATTTT
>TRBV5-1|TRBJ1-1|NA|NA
CASSLGKTPNTEAFF
TGCGCCAGCAGCTTGGGGAAGACACCGAACACTGAAGCTTTCTTT
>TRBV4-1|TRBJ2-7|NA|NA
CASRGGGNYEQYF
TGCGCCAGTCGGGGTGGTGGGAACTACGAGCAGTACTTC
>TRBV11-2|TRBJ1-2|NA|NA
CAIPGRRDYGYTF
TGTGCCATTCCCGGGCGCAGGGACTATGGCTACACCTTC
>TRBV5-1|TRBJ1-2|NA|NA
CASSLSSANYGYTF
TGCGCCAGCAGCTTGAGTTCAGCTAACTATGGCTACACCTTC
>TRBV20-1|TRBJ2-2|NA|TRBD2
CSASPPGLTTGGELFF
TGCAGTGCTAGTCCCCCGGGACTAACCACCGGCGGGGAGCTGTTTTTT
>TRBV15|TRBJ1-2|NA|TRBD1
CATSRQGAILDGYTF
TGTGCCACCAGCAGGCAGGGGGCTATTCTGGATGGCTACACCTTC
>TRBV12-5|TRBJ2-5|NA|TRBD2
CASGLGQREVQETQYF
TGTGCTAGTGGTTTGGGCCAGCGGGAGGTCCAAGAGACCCAGTACTTC
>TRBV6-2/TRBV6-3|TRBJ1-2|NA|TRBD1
CASSATGDYGYTF
TGTGCCAGCAGTGCTACAGGGGACTATGGCTACACCTTC
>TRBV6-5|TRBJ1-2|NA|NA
CASIQGSGGRGYTF
TGTGCCAGCATCCAGGGGTCGGGGGGGCGAGGCTACACCTTC
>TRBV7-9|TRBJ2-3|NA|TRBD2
CASSLQLAGGTTDTQYF
TGTGCCAGCAGCCTCCAACTAGCGGGAGGGACCACAGATACGCAGTATTTT
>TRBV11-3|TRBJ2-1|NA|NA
CASSSTASSRGNEQFF
TGTGCCAGCAGCTCCACCGCCAGCTCAAGGGGGAATGAGCAGTTCTTC
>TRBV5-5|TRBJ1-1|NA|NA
CASSVTTGLNTEAFF
TGTGCCAGCAGTGTAACCACAGGGCTGAACACTGAAGCTTTCTTT
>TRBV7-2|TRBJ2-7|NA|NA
CASTLGSIANTYEQYF
TGTGCCAGCACCCTGGGGTCTATAGCGAATACCTACGAGCAGTACTTC
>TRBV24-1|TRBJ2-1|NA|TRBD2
CATGRASAGGRNEQFF
TGTGCCACCGGTCGAGCGTCCGCGGGAGGGCGAAATGAGCAGTTCTTC
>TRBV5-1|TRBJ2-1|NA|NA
CASNQVAFDEQFF
TGCGCCAGTAACCAGGTAGCGTTCGATGAGCAGTTCTTC
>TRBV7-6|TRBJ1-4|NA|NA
CASSVRLGHNEKLFF
TGTGCCAGCAGCGTTCGGCTGGGCCATAATGAAAAACTGTTTTTT
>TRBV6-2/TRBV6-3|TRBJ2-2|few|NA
CASSYEGFTGELFF
TGTGCCAGCAGTTACGAGGGTTTCACCGGGGAGCTGTTTTTT
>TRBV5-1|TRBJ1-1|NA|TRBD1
CASSKGTATNTEAFF
TGCGCCAGCAGCAAAGGGACAGCTACGAACACTGAAGCTTTCTTT
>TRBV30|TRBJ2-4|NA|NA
CAWSADSTGLIQYF
TGTGCCTGGAGTGCCGATTCGACAGGCTTGATTCAGTACTTC
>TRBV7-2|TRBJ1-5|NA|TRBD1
CASSLEFDRVGQPQHF
TGTGCCAGCAGCTTAGAGTTTGACAGGGTCGGCCAGCCCCAGCATTTT
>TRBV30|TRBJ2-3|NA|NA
CAWSVSWGSVSTDTQYF
TGTGCCTGGAGTGTCTCATGGGGCTCCGTAAGCACAGATACGCAGTATTTT
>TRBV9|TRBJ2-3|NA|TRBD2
CASSPFAGGPADTQYF
TGTGCCAGCAGCCCCTTTGCGGGAGGGCCCGCAGATACGCAGTATTTT
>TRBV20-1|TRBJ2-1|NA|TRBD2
CSASSSGSPSGHNEQFF
TGCAGTGCTAGTTCTAGCGGGTCGCCGTCGGGGCACAATGAGCAGTTCTTC
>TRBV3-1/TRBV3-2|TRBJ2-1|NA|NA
CASSQVRGNEQFF
TGTGCCAGCAGCCAAGTACGCGGCAATGAGCAGTTCTTC